A single sample gave rise to the 18 T cell receptor beta chains below, sequenced in a study of Ad26.COV2.S vaccination and SARS-CoV-2 variants. Treatment in this sample: some 19 received Ad26.COV2.S at low or high dose, single or two shots; about 5 received placebo; per-sample allocation not given. The samples date from day 63 after the first vaccine or placebo injection. Libraries were prepared by immunoSEQ multiplex PCR; TCRdb keeps only in-frame clonotypes and omits some of them. This sample has some 300,000 clones, with approximately 86% found just once. This specimen consisted of peripheral blood, obtained in a trial of Ad26.COV2.S vaccine versus placebo. The receptors were gathered from a person aged 18-60 years who received the Ad26.COV2.S COVID-19 vaccine or a placebo.

The table lists this clone with a count of one. The J gene is TRBJ1-2, the V gene TRBV7-3, with 7 bases aligning to TRBD1. Germline assignment: CDR1 SGHTA and CDR2 FQGTGA. V gave up 5 bases and J gave up 7 bases; unmatched junction bases: 7. The CDR3 covers 13 residues. This CDR3 reads CASSPGAGGGYTF. For the CDR3, the DNA is TGTGCCAGCAGCCCCGGAGCAGGGGGTGGCTACACCTTC.

The chain uses TRBV19 and TRBJ2-7; weak D call: TRBD2 (6 bases). CDR1 is LNHDA and CDR2 is SQIVND in the germline V gene (reference sequence). The CDR3 totals 13 residues. Trimming cost V 7 bases and J 2 bases, with 12 bases left between them. CDR3 sequence: CASIDGGTYEQYF. The CDR3 DNA sequence: TGTGCCAGTATCGACGGGGGAACCTACGAGCAGTACTTC.

The V and J genes are TRBV12-3 or TRBV12-4 and TRBJ1-5; perhaps TRBD1 as D (6 bases). V lost 3 bases to trimming and J lost 11 bases, with 14 bases between them. The CDR3 loop spans 13 amino acids. In DNA, the CDR3 is TGTGCCAGCAGTTTCGGGGGCAACCTGGCCCAGCATTTT. Residues: CASSFGGNLAQHF.

This clone occurred a few times. V and J are TRBV6-2 or TRBV6-3 and TRBJ1-3, with a weak D call TRBD1 (5 bases). The germline V gene has CDR1 MNHEY and CDR2 SVGEGT. V lost 4 bases, J lost 4 bases, and 14 bases lay in between. The CDR3 has 15 amino acids. The CDR3 bases are TGTGCCAGCAGTTGGGGACGGGACTACGGAAACACCATATATTTT. Protein product: CASSWGRDYGNTIYF.

This rearrangement joins TRBV18 to TRBJ2-1; D perhaps matches TRBD2 (5 bases). Per the germline V gene, CDR1 is KGHSH and CDR2 is LQKENI. The V and J ends lost 3 bases and 2 bases respectively, with 11 bases between them. This CDR3 has 15 residues. The CDR3: CASSPTTGAYNEQFF. The DNA for the CDR3 is TGTGCCAGCTCACCTACAACCGGGGCCTACAATGAGCAGTTCTTC.

The chain carries TRBV2 and TRBJ2-7, with 10 nucleotides matching TRBD2. V lost 7 bases to trimming and J lost 6 bases; unmatched junction nucleotides: 15. Germline assignment: CDR1 SNHLY and CDR2 FYNNEI. The CDR3 consists of 16 residues. The CDR3 nucleotides are TGTGCCAGCAACGGCGCTCGGGCTAGCGGGGGATTCGAGCAGTACTTC. Protein product: CASNGARASGGFEQYF.

The chain recombines TRBV3-1 (or the pseudogene TRBV3-2) with TRBJ1-1; 7 nucleotides align to TRBD1. V shed 3 bases and J 0 bases; nucleotides not matched to a gene: 7. CDR1 is LGHDT, CDR2 YNNKEL, per germline (reference sequence). CDR3 length: 16 residues. CDR3 protein: CASSQGQNYMNTEAFF. CDR3 nucleotides: TGTGCCAGCAGCCAGGGACAGAACTACATGAACACTGAAGCTTTCTTT.

The genes are TRBV19 and TRBJ2-3, with 8 positions matching TRBD1. The J segment lost 6 bases and the V segment lost 6 bases, leaving 8 bases of the junction unmatched. Germline CDR1 and CDR2: LNHDA and SQIVND (reference sequence). CDR3 length: 14 amino acids. CDR3 region: CASSRTGWGDTQYF. DNA for the CDR3: TGTGCCAGTAGCCGGACAGGGTGGGGGGATACGCAGTATTTT.

This sequence joins TRBV5-6 and TRBJ2-3, with 8 bases matching TRBD1. The CDR3 runs to 15 residues. The V and J ends lost 3 bases and 2 bases, in that order; junction bases with no gene match: 5. Germline CDR1 is SGHDT and CDR2 is YYEEEE. CDR3: CASSSGTGATDTQYF. The CDR3 nucleotides read TGTGCCAGCAGCTCCGGGACAGGAGCCACAGATACGCAGTATTTT.

This clone occurred once. The chain has TRBV6-5 and TRBJ2-7; D perhaps matches TRBD1 (6 bases). Trimming pared 5 bases from V and 2 bases from J, leaving 10 bases between. The CDR3 is 13 amino acids. Germline V gene data show CDR1 as MNHEY and CDR2 as SVGAGI. CDR3 nucleotides: TGTGCCAGCAGTAAGACAGGAACCTACGAGCAGTACTTC. Translated, it gives CASSKTGTYEQYF.

The chain combines TRBV5-1 with TRBJ1-3; D gene uncertain. This CDR3 is 16 amino acids long. From germline, CDR1 is SGHRS and CDR2 YFSETQ. V shed 4 bases and J shed 2 bases, with 16 bases lying between them. CDR3 loop: CASSPLPNFPGNTIYF. For the CDR3, the DNA is TGCGCCAGCAGCCCGCTCCCAAATTTCCCTGGAAACACCATATATTTT.

This clone has only a few counts. The CDR3 loop is CASSLEGGRYGYTF. The CDR3 nucleotides read TGCGCCAGCAGCTTGGAAGGGGGAAGGTATGGCTACACCTTC. The rearrangement joins TRBV5-1 to TRBJ1-2, with D possibly being TRBD1 (6 bases). The CDR3 contains 14 residues. Germline lookup yields CDR1 SGHRS and CDR2 YFSETQ. V lost 0 bases and J lost 5, with 11 bases in between.

The chain is built from TRBV20-1 and TRBJ2-3, with TRBD2 matching over 9 bases. The CDR3 has 15 residues. The ends lost 3 bases at V and 2 bases at J; junction bases unmatched: 6. Germline CDR1 is DFQATT and CDR2 is SNEGSKA (reference sequence). DNA of the CDR3: TGCAGTGCTAGTGGGCCTAGCGGGAACACAGATACGCAGTATTTT. Protein sequence: CSASGPSGNTDTQYF.

The V and J genes are TRBV11-2 and TRBJ1-5; D might be TRBD1 (5 bases). Germline CDR1 reads SGHAT; CDR2 reads FQNNGV. The CDR3 is 17 amino acids. V gave up 2 bases and J gave up 0 bases, with 14 bases separating them. In DNA, the CDR3 is TGTGCCAGCAGCTTACGTGGGGGACGTGGTAGCAATCAGCCCCAGCATTTT. Protein product: CASSLRGGRGSNQPQHF.

The CDR3 sequence: CASNTFDGPYGYTF. The CDR3 nucleotides are TGTGCCAGTAATACCTTCGACGGGCCGTATGGCTACACCTTC. The chain has TRBV19 and TRBJ1-2; no clear D gene. The germline V gene has CDR1 LNHDA and CDR2 SQIVND (reference sequence). V lost 7 bases to trimming and J lost 5 bases, with 17 bases between them. The CDR3 sequence is 14 residues long.

This chain connects TRBV19 to TRBJ1-1; maybe TRBD1 (6 bases). The CDR3 sequence is 12 residues long. Germline loops: CDR1 LNHDA, CDR2 SQIVND (reference sequence). Deletions cut 9 bases from V and 4 bases from J, with 12 bases between. The CDR3 here is CASDLRGTEAFF. The CDR3 nucleotides read TGTGCCAGCGACCTCAGGGGCACTGAAGCTTTCTTT.

V gene TRBV7-9 combines with J gene TRBJ2-7, with D perhaps matching TRBD2 (6 bases). The CDR3 spans 17 residues. V dropped 1 base and J dropped 3 bases, with 19 bases sitting between them. Germline V gene lookup returns CDR1 SEHNR and CDR2 FQNEAQ (reference sequence). In DNA form, the CDR3 reads TGTGCCAGCAGCTTAGGGGCGGCGGGACGGAGACGCTACGAGCAGTACTTC. This translates into CASSLGAAGRRRYEQYF.

The rearrangement links TRBV7-8 to TRBJ1-3; possibly TRBD1 for D (5 bases). CDR3 size: 16 residues. V gave up 4 bases and J gave up 2 bases, with 15 bases separating them. The V gene's germline CDR1 is SGHVS and CDR2 FQNEAQ. This CDR3 is CASSSDTGVTGNTIYF. CDR3 in DNA: TGTGCCAGCAGCTCCGATACAGGAGTTACTGGAAACACCATATATTTT. Combining the CDR3 with reference TRBV7-8 and TRBJ1-3 gives the whole variable domain GAGVSQSPRYKVAKRGQDVALRCDPISGHVSLFWYQQALGQGPEFLTYFQNEAQLDKSGLPSDRFFAERPEGSVSTLKIQRTQQEDSAVYLCASSSDTGVTGNTIYFGEGSWLTVV.